This T cell receptor beta chain was found in a study of cytomegalovirus exposure and HLA in healthy donors. Germline loops: CDR1 MNHEY, CDR2 SVGAGI. This CDR3 is 15 amino acids long. V lost 4 bases and J lost 2; bases outside the gene matches: 8. Findings and limits, study-wide: Earlier analysis found most TCR beta V segments productive about 90% or about 30% of the time.

Note on this clone: Its specificity is unknown.

The PCR contained 60 Vbeta and 13 Jbeta primers. The assay was immunoSEQ multiplex PCR, and TCRdb's table has in-frame clones only and misses some. The sample records approximately 190,000 clones, about 80% being singletons. The chain carries TRBV6-5 and TRBJ2-7, with 7 bases identical to TRBD1. The clonotype originates from a woman between 50 and 59 years old in good health and CMV-seropositive. Sequencing input: PBMCs. In DNA, the CDR3 is TGTGCCAGCAGTTCTACCTGGCAGGGGGCCTACGAGCAGTACTTC. It specifies CASSSTWQGAYEQYF.